The present T cell receptor (beta chain) was sequenced within a study of human T cells and chemical hapten exposure. TCRdb called the RACE reads again in MiXCR, with one record for every CDR3 protein. The sample holds more than 70,000 distinct CDR3 sequences, around 10% seen once. Trimming cost V 6 bases and J 4 bases, with 13 bases left between them. Germline V gene lookup returns CDR1 WSHSY and CDR2 SAAADI. CDR3 size: 14 residues. The time point denotes: patch test 2, 6 weeks after DPC sensitization. Treatment reported: therapeutic diphenylcyclopropenone sensitization with weekly scalp DPC. Sequencing used whole blood, obtained in connection with sensitization to the hapten diphenylcyclopropenone (DPC). The source of this sequence is a man younger than 35 with alopecia areata. Some clones in this sample may be carry-over from other donors' samples. V usage is TRBV10-2 and J usage is TRBJ1-3, with a weak D call TRBD1 (5 bases). CDR3 region: CASSLRGPGNTIYF. The CDR3 DNA sequence: TGCGCCAGCAGCCTCCGGGGCCCCGGAAACACCATATATTTT.